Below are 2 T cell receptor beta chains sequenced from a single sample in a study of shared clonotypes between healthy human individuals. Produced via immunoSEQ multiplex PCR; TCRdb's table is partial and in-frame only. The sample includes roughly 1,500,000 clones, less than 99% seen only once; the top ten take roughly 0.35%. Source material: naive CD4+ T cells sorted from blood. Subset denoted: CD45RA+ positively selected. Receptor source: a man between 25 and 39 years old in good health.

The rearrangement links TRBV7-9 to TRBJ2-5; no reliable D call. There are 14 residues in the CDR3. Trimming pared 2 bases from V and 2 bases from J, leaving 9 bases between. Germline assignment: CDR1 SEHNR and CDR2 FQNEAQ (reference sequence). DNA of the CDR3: TGTGCCAGCAGCTTATCTCCGGTTCAAGAGACCCAGTACTTC. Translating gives CASSLSPVQETQYF. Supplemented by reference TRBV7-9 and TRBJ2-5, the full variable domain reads DTGVSQNPRHKITKRGQNVTFRCDPISEHNRLYWYRQTLGQGPEFLTYFQNEAQLEKSRLLSDRFSAERPKGSFSTLEIQRTEQGDSAMYLCASSLSPVQETQYFGPGTRLLVL.

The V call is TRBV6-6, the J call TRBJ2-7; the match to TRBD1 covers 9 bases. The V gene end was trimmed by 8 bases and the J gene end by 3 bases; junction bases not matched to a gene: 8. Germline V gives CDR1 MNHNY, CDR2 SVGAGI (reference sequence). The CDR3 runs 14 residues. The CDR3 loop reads CASRDRDYFYEQYF. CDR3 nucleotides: TGTGCCAGCCGGGACAGGGACTATTTCTACGAGCAGTACTTC.